These T cell receptor beta chains were read from a single sample in a study of blood T cell repertoires in COVID-19. TCRdb's copy holds only in-frame clones and misses some; the assay was immunoSEQ multiplex PCR. The table lists around 190,000 clones, around 84% of them singletons. What was sequenced was peripheral blood. These receptors were taken from an elderly woman with acute or convalescent COVID-19. CDR3s leave out the opening cysteine and the closing phenylalanine or tryptophan. Fields, in order: clone size, V gene, J gene, CDR3 protein. A row's size may be missing; if present it is once, few, many or a size class.

NA	TRBV5-1	TRBJ2-3	ASSQRQGDTQY
NA	TRBV5-1	TRBJ1-2	ASSSQISYGYT
NA	TRBV6-4	TRBJ2-3	ASSDSGGRTDTQY
NA	TRBV5-1	TRBJ2-5	ASSSGTGGGLGTQY
NA	TRBV30	TRBJ1-1	AWGTGLNTEAF
NA	TRBV7-6	TRBJ2-1	ASSPSGTTGNEQF
NA	TRBV11-3	TRBJ2-1	ASSLFQSNEQF
NA	TRBV4-1	TRBJ2-4	ASSQDLARLAKNIQY
once	TRBV7-2	TRBJ2-7	ASSSESGQGYEQY
NA	TRBV19	TRBJ1-6	ASPMGQLNSPLH
once	TRBV5-1	TRBJ1-3	ASSLDSGENTIY
NA	TRBV2	TRBJ2-7	ASSQTSGRAREQY
NA	TRBV13	TRBJ2-1	ASSSGLAEYNEQF
NA	TRBV5-1	TRBJ2-7	ASSVGGPTYEQY
NA	TRBV6-5	TRBJ1-3	ASSSNRDIGHTIY
once	TRBV21-1	TRBJ1-5	ASSKGGSDIRGQGNQPQH
NA	TRBV24-1	TRBJ2-1	ATSDHGTGGIDEQF
NA	TRBV5-1	TRBJ2-1	ASSSLAGSYNEQF
once	TRBV24-1	TRBJ1-1	ATSDAPSGTGIYTEAF
NA	TRBV5-8	TRBJ2-1	ASSAFPVREQF
NA	TRBV9	TRBJ1-6	ASSSDFSSYNSPLH
NA	TRBV11-3	TRBJ2-4	ASSGPGGIQY
NA	TRBV5-1	TRBJ1-1	ASSFHGNTEAF
NA	TRBV4-3	TRBJ2-7	ASSQDGGYSIAPYEQY
NA	TRBV2	TRBJ1-3	ASLREAGNTIY
NA	TRBV6-5	TRBJ1-2	ASSSPGEVYGYT
NA	TRBV9	TRBJ1-4	AGSGTGGKNEKLF
NA	TRBV3-1/TRBV3-2	TRBJ1-1	ASSQGVTEAF